The text below deals with one T cell receptor (beta chain). Antigen: not known. The data originate from a study of T-cell memory formation after mild COVID-19. Constant-segment primers and 5'RACE yielded cDNA libraries for TCR alpha and TCR beta, each carrying sample barcodes and UMIs. TCRdb called the 5' RACE reads again in MiXCR, with one record for every CDR3 protein. The sample consists of 250,000 or so distinct CDR3 sequences, under 20% of them appearing once. Germline loops: CDR1 MNHNY, CDR2 SVGAGI (reference sequence). This CDR3 has 18 amino acids. J lost 0 bases, V lost 5 bases, and 9 bases had no gene match. Study-level results: Clones contracting day 15 to 85 were balanced CD4/CD8; later expanders leaned CD4+.

This sequence joins TRBV6-6 and TRBJ1-5, with TRBD1 matching over 11 bases. The receptor was isolated from a young man who had mild COVID-19 (a few samples of this study predate the infection). Cell type and time point are not known. Sequencing input: PBMCs or a T cell subset sorted from them (not recorded which). The CDR3 DNA reads TGTGCCAGCAGTAAGGGGACAGGGGGGACTTATAGCAATCAGCCCCAGCATTTT. It codes for CASSKGTGGTYSNQPQHF.